This T cell receptor beta chain was profiled in a study of blood T cell repertoires in COVID-19. At the level of the study: Sources were T cells, B-cell-depleted T cells, or PBMCs; the material itself was cDNA or gDNA.

The CDR3 runs 13 residues. Germline loops: CDR1 KGHSH, CDR2 LQKENI. V lost 6 bases and J lost 0, with 8 bases in between. In the original analysis: Amplification of reference gene primers was used by the study to estimate nucleated cell counts. Sequenced by immunoSEQ multiplex PCR; TCRdb stores in-frame clones only, minus some. V and J calls and clone size are given by that table; D and trimming were obtained from the DNA. The table shows about 260,000 clones, with approximately 90% occurring only once. This TCR derives from a man in his fifties or sixties who had recovered from COVID-19. The V gene is TRBV18, the J gene TRBJ1-1; TRBD1 might be the D (5 bases). Specimen: peripheral blood. CDR3 residues: CASSGLLNTEAFF. The CDR3 DNA is TGTGCCAGCTCGGGACTCTTGAACACTGAAGCTTTCTTT.